The 30 T cell receptor beta chains reported below all come from one sample, sequenced in a study of cytomegalovirus exposure and HLA in healthy donors (dated by TCRdb to the late 2010s). Library preparation employed the immunoSEQ multiplex PCR assay. Entries here come from immuneACCESS through TCRdb and include only in-frame sequences with V and J called. Some clones fail to appear in such tables; in the studies checked, an unresolved V gene covers under half of the shortfall, and the cause of the remainder is unknown. The sample table holds approximately 210,000 clones, of which roughly 83% were seen once. The ten largest clones represent more than 1.1% of the sample. Sequences were obtained from PBMCs. The receptors here all came from a woman aged 18-29 years in good health and CMV-seronegative.

The sample holds a few counts of this clone. The V and J genes are TRBV19 and TRBJ2-5; D unresolved. Germline assignment: CDR1 LNHDA and CDR2 SQIVND (reference sequence). The CDR3 runs 15 residues. Trimming cost V 4 bases and J 3 bases, with 15 bases left between them. CDR3 region: CASSTVRLAEETQYF. In DNA form, the CDR3 reads TGTGCCAGTAGTACCGTTCGGTTAGCTGAAGAGACCCAGTACTTC.

The chain combines TRBV13 with TRBJ1-2; no clear D. CDR1 PRHDT and CDR2 FYEKMQ come from the germline V gene (reference sequence). V dropped 1 base and J dropped 2 bases, with 8 bases sitting between them. This CDR3 is built from 14 residues. In DNA form, the CDR3 reads TGTGCCAGCAGCTTAGTAGCGGGGAACTATGGCTACACCTTC. This translates into CASSLVAGNYGYTF.

This clone was counted only a few times. The chain has TRBV5-8 and TRBJ1-2, with D perhaps matching TRBD1 (6 bases). The CDR3 loop spans 13 amino acids. The germline V gene encodes CDR1 SGHTS and CDR2 YDEGEE. V gave up 4 bases and J gave up 5 bases, with 12 bases separating them. CDR3 region: CASSRTERYGYTF. For the CDR3, the DNA is TGTGCCAGCAGCCGGACAGAAAGATATGGCTACACCTTC.

V is TRBV12-2 and J is TRBJ2-7; the table assigns TRBD2, which was not confirmed against the DNA. TRBV12-2 is shown as a pseudogene. CDR3 length: 19 amino acids. The CDR3 DNA sequence: TGTGCAAGTCGCTTATTATTCTGCGCGGGAGGGCCTACAGTCTACGAGCAGTACTTC. It specifies CASRLLFCAGGPTVYEQYF.

The rearrangement joins TRBV6-5 to TRBJ2-7; perhaps TRBD1 as D (5 bases). V was cut by 0 bases and J by 1 base, with 13 bases left in between. CDR1 MNHEY and CDR2 SVGAGI come from the germline V gene. CDR3 length: 16 amino acids. CDR3 nucleotide sequence: TGTGCCAGCAGTTACTCGAGGCAGGGAATTTCCTACGAGCAGTACTTC. It yields the protein CASSYSRQGISYEQYF.

This clone came up once. V and J are TRBV29-1 and TRBJ2-7, with TRBD2 matching over 8 bases. V was pared by 1 base and J by 7 bases, with 9 bases of the junction left unmatched. CDR3 size: 14 residues. Germline assignment: CDR1 SQVTM and CDR2 ANQGSEA. The CDR3 DNA reads as TGCAGCGTTGAAGCCCGAGCGGGAGTGGGTGAGCAGTACTTC. Amino acids: CSVEARAGVGEQYF.

The genes are TRBV6-7 and TRBJ1-2; TRBD1 is a possible D gene (5 bases). TRBV6-7 is identified as an open reading frame with a role that is uncertain. V lost 0 bases to trimming and J lost 0 bases, with 11 bases between them. This CDR3 contains 16 residues. CDR3 sequence reads: CASSYSTGDSNYGYTF. The CDR3 nucleotides read TGTGCCAGCAGTTACTCTACCGGGGACTCTAACTATGGCTACACCTTC.

J is TRBJ1-5 and V is TRBV28; TRBD1 matches 8 bases. The CDR3 is made up of 17 amino acids. In germline, CDR1 is MDHEN, CDR2 SYDVKM. The ends lost 6 bases at V and 2 bases at J; junction bases unmatched: 12. DNA for the CDR3: TGTGCCAGCAGGCCCCCAGGGGGCGCCGGGGGCAATCAGCCCCAGCATTTT. Amino acids: CASRPPGGAGGNQPQHF.

A single count supports this clone. This chain links TRBV9 with TRBJ2-7; D gene unclear. Germline CDR1 reads SGDLS; CDR2 reads YYNGEE. This CDR3 contains 13 residues. V was clipped by 0 bases and J by 3 bases, with 7 bases between them. DNA of the CDR3: TGTGCCAGCAGCGTAGGTTCAGACTACGAGCAGTACTTC. This sequence encodes CASSVGSDYEQYF.

A word on this clone: Other DNA sequences in this sample translate to the same CDR3. V gene TRBV5-1 combines with J gene TRBJ1-3; 7 nucleotides agree with TRBD1. With V trimmed by 2 bases and J by 1 base, 3 bases remained unmatched. CDR1 and CDR2 from the germline V gene are SGHRS and YFSETQ. The CDR3 is made up of 15 amino acids. CDR3 in DNA: TGCGCCAGCAGCTTAGGACAGGTGTCTGGAAACACCATATATTTT. It translates to CASSLGQVSGNTIYF.

J is TRBJ1-2 and V is TRBV18; D not resolved. The CDR3 is 14 residues long. Per the germline V gene, CDR1 is KGHSH and CDR2 is LQKENI. The ends were cut back, 1 base at V and 9 bases at J, with 15 bases in the middle. This CDR3 is CASSPRVSERSYTF. CDR3 in DNA: TGTGCCAGCTCACCACGGGTGTCGGAGAGGAGCTACACCTTC.

This clone has a handful of counts. The CDR3 region has the DNA TGTGCCAGCAGTAGGCAGGACAATAGCAATCAGCCCCAGCATTTT. Encoded protein: CASSRQDNSNQPQHF. The V and J genes are TRBV6-1 and TRBJ1-5; D possibly corresponds to TRBD1 (5 bases). V lost 5 bases to trimming and J lost 0 bases, with 11 bases between them. The germline V gene encodes CDR1 MNHNS and CDR2 SASEGT. The CDR3 runs 15 residues.

This chain joins TRBV7-9 and TRBJ1-2; 9 bases are a match to TRBD1. Looked up from germline, CDR1 is SEHNR and CDR2 is FQNEAQ (reference sequence). The CDR3 covers 18 residues. V gave up 5 bases and J gave up 4 bases; unmatched junction bases: 17. The CDR3 sequence is CASSPLGQGRKGGYGYTF. CDR3 nucleotide sequence: TGTGCCAGCAGCCCCCTCGGACAGGGGCGCAAGGGCGGCTATGGCTACACCTTC.

CDR3 in amino acids: CASSLSRNTEAFF. The CDR3 DNA follows: TGTGCCAGCAGCTTATCCAGGAACACTGAAGCTTTCTTT. The rearrangement uses TRBV7-7 and TRBJ1-1; unclear D gene. The germline gives CDR1 SSHAT, CDR2 FNYEAQ (reference sequence). CDR3 length: 13 amino acids. The V gene lost 2 bases and the J gene lost 1 base, with 5 bases spanning the gap. Combining the CDR3 with reference TRBV7-7 and TRBJ1-1 gives the whole variable domain GAGVSQSPRYKVTKRGQDVTLRCDPISSHATLYWYQQALGQGPEFLTYFNYEAQPDKSGLPSDRFSAERPEGSISTLTIQRTEQRDSAMYRCASSLSRNTEAFFGQGTRLTVV.

This sequence joins TRBV19 and TRBJ1-2, with D maybe TRBD1 (5 bases). Germline CDR1 is LNHDA and CDR2 is SQIVND (reference sequence). The V gene lost 11 bases and the J gene lost 4 bases, with 20 bases spanning the gap. The CDR3 runs to 14 residues. CDR3 nucleotide sequence: TGTGCCTCAGGGCATCATTTTTTATTCTATGGCTACACCTTC. Residues: CASGHHFLFYGYTF.

This clone was found once. The J gene is TRBJ2-5, the V gene TRBV15; 7 nucleotides agree with TRBD2. The V gene's germline CDR1 is LNHNV and CDR2 YYDKDF (reference sequence). The V gene end was trimmed by 2 bases and the J gene end by 2 bases; junction bases not matched to a gene: 11. The length of the CDR3 is 17 residues. Written as DNA, the CDR3 is TGTGCCACCAGCAGAACCCTGGGTCGGGGGGTACAAGAGACCCAGTACTTC. Protein: CATSRTLGRGVQETQYF.

The chain links TRBV5-1 to TRBJ2-5; D is possibly TRBD2 (5 bases). This CDR3 comprises 13 residues. CDR1 and CDR2 (germline): SGHRS, YFSETQ. V was pared by 2 bases and J by 5 bases, with 10 bases between. The CDR3 loop is CASSFRGDETQYF. In DNA form, the CDR3 reads TGCGCCAGCAGCTTTCGGGGAGACGAGACCCAGTACTTC. The full variable domain, with the rest looked up from reference TRBV5-1 and TRBJ2-5, is KAGVTQTPRYLIKTRGQQVTLSCSPISGHRSVSWYQQTPGQGLQFLFEYFSETQRNKGNFPGRFSGRQFSNSRSEMNVSTLELGDSALYLCASSFRGDETQYFGPGTRLLVL.

This chain uses TRBV2 with TRBJ1-2; the D is unclear. Trimming took off 9 bases at V and 6 bases at J, with 17 bases between the two ends. The CDR3 contains 13 residues. Germline V gene sequence: CDR1 SNHLY, CDR2 FYNNEI. In DNA, the CDR3 is TGTGCCAGTATGAGTTTGACATACCATGGCTACACCTTC. It specifies CASMSLTYHGYTF.

This clone was picked up one time. The genes are TRBV6-1 and TRBJ1-5, with D tentatively TRBD1 (6 bases). Germline values: CDR1 MNHNS, CDR2 SASEGT. The CDR3 is 15 residues long. V lost 6 bases to trimming and J lost 4 bases, with 16 bases between them. CDR3 region: CASSPRRTANQPQHF. The CDR3 coding sequence is TGTGCCAGCAGCCCGCGGAGGACAGCGAATCAGCCCCAGCATTTT.

The chain has TRBV14 and TRBJ1-3, with D unclear. Looked up from germline, CDR1 is SGHDN and CDR2 is FVKESK. CDR3 length: 13 residues. V was trimmed by 4 bases and J by 4 bases, leaving 8 bases between them. The CDR3 protein is CASSRSAGNTIYF. Here the CDR3 DNA reads TGTGCCAGCAGCCGTAGTGCAGGAAACACCATATATTTT.

The rearrangement links TRBV6-1 to TRBJ1-5; D unresolved. The CDR3 runs 14 residues. The germline CDR1 and CDR2 sequences are MNHNS and SASEGT. V was clipped by 8 bases and J by 5 bases, with 16 bases between them. As DNA, the CDR3 is TGTGCCAGCGTCCCCCTTGGCCCCTATCAGCCCCAGCATTTT. Translating it yields CASVPLGPYQPQHF.

This rearrangement joins TRBV7-2 to TRBJ2-3; TRBD2 aligns across 8 bases. The CDR3 loop spans 16 amino acids. Unmatched junction bases numbered 3, after V lost 1 base and J lost 0 bases. Germline assignment: CDR1 SGHTA and CDR2 FQGNSA. The CDR3 loop is CASSLGPSGSTDTQYF. CDR3 nucleotide sequence: TGTGCCAGCAGCTTAGGGCCTAGCGGGAGCACAGATACGCAGTATTTT.

This chain joins TRBV14 and TRBJ2-7, with D possibly TRBD2 on 5 matching bases. Germline loops: CDR1 SGHDN, CDR2 FVKESK. The CDR3 runs 15 residues. V dropped 3 bases and J dropped 4 bases, with 16 bases sitting between them. The DNA for the CDR3 is TGTGCCAGCAGCCATCCTCCGGGGTCCCTTTACGAGCAGTACTTC. Translation: CASSHPPGSLYEQYF.

The chain joins TRBV6-1 to TRBJ2-7; 7 bases agree with TRBD1. The CDR3 loop spans 13 amino acids. V was clipped by 7 bases and J by 2 bases; unmatched bases: 5. From germline, CDR1 is MNHNS and CDR2 SASEGT. The CDR3 loop reads CASNVGTAYEQYF. The CDR3 DNA reads as TGTGCCAGCAACGTCGGGACAGCCTACGAGCAGTACTTC.

V gene TRBV18 combines with J gene TRBJ1-5; no reliable D call. V lost 1 base, J lost 9 bases, and 7 bases lay in between. The CDR3 length is 12 residues. Germline assignment: CDR1 KGHSH and CDR2 LQKENI. CDR3 nucleotide sequence: TGTGCCAGCTCACCACTGAGTCCGCCCCAGCATTTT. Translation: CASSPLSPPQHF.

The rearrangement links TRBV7-9 to TRBJ2-1, with D unclear. Per germline, CDR1 SEHNR and CDR2 FQNEAQ (reference sequence). The CDR3 has 15 amino acids. V gave up 1 base and J gave up 4 bases, with 11 bases separating them. CDR3 in DNA: TGTGCCAGCAGCTTAGATAGTCCCTCTTACAATGAGCAGTTCTTC. Its protein is CASSLDSPSYNEQFF.

This sequence joins TRBV7-9 and TRBJ1-2, with D tentatively TRBD1 (5 bases). Germline CDR1 is SEHNR and CDR2 is FQNEAQ (reference sequence). The CDR3 has 15 residues. V lost 9 bases, J lost 8 bases, and 25 bases lay in between. The CDR3 DNA reads as TGTGCCAGTCTAGATCTATTTCGGCAGGGTCGGGGCTACACCTTC. Its translation is CASLDLFRQGRGYTF.

The genes are TRBV18 and TRBJ2-1, with 8 bases matching TRBD1. With V trimmed by 3 bases and J by 6 bases, 7 bases remained unmatched. Germline CDR1 and CDR2: KGHSH and LQKENI. CDR3 size: 15 residues. The CDR3 spells CASSPPTGEFNEQFF. The CDR3 nucleotides read TGTGCCAGCTCACCGCCGACAGGGGAGTTCAATGAGCAGTTCTTC.

A few counts support this clone. The J gene is TRBJ2-7, the V gene TRBV19; D is perhaps TRBD1 (7 bases). Germline lookup yields CDR1 LNHDA and CDR2 SQIVND (reference sequence). V lost 3 bases, J lost 5 bases, and 17 bases lay in between. CDR3 length: 15 amino acids. The CDR3 coding sequence is TGTGCCAGTAGTATCCGGGACTTGACAGGGAACGAGCAGTACTTC. This codes for CASSIRDLTGNEQYF.

The chain employs TRBV4-1 and TRBJ1-6, with 11 bases that match TRBD1. The V gene end was trimmed by 5 bases and the J gene end by 7 bases; junction bases not matched to a gene: 10. The CDR3 is 17 residues long. Germline assignment: CDR1 MGHRA and CDR2 YSYEKL. For the CDR3, the DNA is TGCGCCAGCAGCGACCTATACCGGGACAGGGGGAATTCACCCCTCCACTTT. Translation gives CASSDLYRDRGNSPLHF.